These T cell receptor beta chains were read from a single sample in a study of blood T cells in healthy people across ages. TCRdb ran MiXCR on the 5' RACE reads and lists one entry per CDR3 protein. In the table there are some 1.8 million distinct CDR3 sequences, approximately 40% of which are singletons. Sequencing was carried out using blood. The source is a human donor in good health. Each CDR3 is given with its conserved first and last residue. A D gene is named only where the DNA matches it firmly. Rows may omit the clone size; those that give it use once, few, many or a size class.

clone size,J gene,V gene,D gene,CDR3 protein
few,TRBJ1-2,TRBV11-3,TRBD1,CASSLLGQGARRYGYTF
-,TRBJ1-2,TRBV20-1,-,CSALTATLYGYTF
few,TRBJ1-1,TRBV5-1,-,CASIDSPNTEAFF
once,TRBJ1-2,TRBV14,-,CASSQIRVEHGYTF
-,TRBJ1-2,TRBV29-1,-,CSVDFHYGYTF
few,TRBJ2-5,TRBV20-1,-,CSAIVPPGETQYF
few,TRBJ1-2,TRBV6-6,-,CASSYQTDYGYTF
few,TRBJ2-7,TRBV3-1,-,CASSHLQKDYEQYF
few,TRBJ1-2,TRBV20-1,-,CSALTQGRGNYGYTF
-,TRBJ1-2,TRBV20-1,TRBD1,CSANKDRGPGYGYTF
-,TRBJ2-5,TRBV28,TRBD1,CASRPQLTGEGTQYF
few,TRBJ2-3,TRBV7-6,TRBD2,CASSLSSGGDTQYF
few,TRBJ2-7,TRBV29-1,-,CSVGGYSSYEQYF
-,TRBJ2-1,TRBV5-1,-,CASSLAPNRELNNEQFF
-,TRBJ1-2,TRBV13,-,CAGSLGRRPYGYTF
-,TRBJ1-5,TRBV5-1,-,CASSHGDVGDQPQHF
few,TRBJ2-1,TRBV27,TRBD2,CASSSYPWYSGGGNEQFF
-,TRBJ2-1,TRBV5-1,TRBD1,CASSLSGGFTYNEQFF
-,TRBJ2-2,TRBV7-9,-,CASWPGTGELFF
few,TRBJ1-2,TRBV7-3,-,CASSLMTGYGYTF
-,TRBJ1-4,TRBV4-3,TRBD1,CASSHRQGVATNEKLFF
-,TRBJ2-1,TRBV5-1,TRBD1,CASTQSGQSWPSYNEQFF
-,TRBJ2-7,TRBV4-3,TRBD1,CASSQEMGMGDRAITDSYEQYF
few,TRBJ2-5,TRBV12-5,-,CASGLVLQETQYF
few,TRBJ2-5,TRBV2,-,CASSGMAETQYF
-,TRBJ2-3,TRBV20-1,-,CSASGGDPTDTQYF
-,TRBJ2-4,TRBV12-3/TRBV12-4,TRBD2,CASSLSGGAGNIQYF
-,TRBJ2-6,TRBV6-6,-,CASRSTAGANVLTF
many,TRBJ2-7,TRBV6-4,TRBD2,CARTSGITYEQYF
few,TRBJ1-1,TRBV29-1,-,CSVEDSSVNTEAFF
few,TRBJ2-3,TRBV29-1,-,CSVIRSDTQYF
-,TRBJ1-6,TRBV5-6,-,CASSTLEGVDSPLHF
few,TRBJ2-1,TRBV27,-,CASSPPLTYNEQFF
few,TRBJ1-2,TRBV15,-,CATSSPRTTNYGYTF
-,TRBJ2-3,TRBV29-1,TRBD2,CSVLGLAANTDTQYF
few,TRBJ1-1,TRBV12-3/TRBV12-4,-,CASSFQAPGTEAFF
-,TRBJ2-1,TRBV5-1,TRBD2,CASSLRLAGEQFF
-,TRBJ2-3,TRBV10-3,TRBD2,CAISEGLAGAPSTDTQYF
-,TRBJ2-4,TRBV29-1,-,CSKIWGDIQYF
-,TRBJ2-5,TRBV10-3,TRBD1,CATGTGDETQYF
-,TRBJ2-3,TRBV27,-,CASSGATGGAFGTDTQYF
-,TRBJ2-3,TRBV18,TRBD2,CASSPSGGYDTDTQYF
-,TRBJ2-7,TRBV7-2,-,CASSRRGAGVTYEQYF
-,TRBJ2-7,TRBV7-9,-,CASSLGGQGGEQYF
-,TRBJ2-5,TRBV20-1,-,CSASRGFAGETQYF
-,TRBJ1-5,TRBV7-2,TRBD1,CASSLAGTGYQPQHF
many,TRBJ1-2,TRBV7-6,-,CASSLEPGRNYGYTF
few,TRBJ2-6,TRBV7-2,-,CASSLAEGAYSGANVLTF
once,TRBJ1-1,TRBV28,-,CASSSVGLVNTEAFF
few,TRBJ1-5,TRBV20-1,-,CSAREGVGNQPQHF
few,TRBJ2-7,TRBV4-3,-,CASSQGWGAGYEQYF
-,TRBJ2-3,TRBV29-1,-,CSAQEQGIDTQYF